These T cell receptor beta chains were read from a single sample in a study of blood T cell repertoires in COVID-19. Here immunoSEQ multiplex PCR was the method, and the copy in TCRdb shows in-frame clones only, minus some. The sample consists of some 100,000 clones, 85% to 95% of them appearing once. Material for sequencing was peripheral blood. Receptors originate from a man over 45 with active COVID-19. The CDR3 runs from the conserved cysteine through the conserved F or W. D genes are given only for firm matches. Clone size is not always given. Where it is, it says once, few, many or a class for expanded clones.

v_call: TRBV9
j_call: TRBJ2-1
clone_size: .
d_call: TRBD2
cdr3_nt: TGTGCCAGCAGCGTAAGTAGCGGGAATTACAATGAGCAGTTCTTC
cdr3_aa: CASSVSSGNYNEQFF

v_call: TRBV29-1
j_call: TRBJ2-3
clone_size: .
d_call: .
cdr3_nt: TGCAGCGCCTGGCTGGATACGCAGTATTTT
cdr3_aa: CSAWLDTQYF

v_call: TRBV28
j_call: TRBJ2-1
clone_size: .
d_call: .
cdr3_nt: TGTGCCAGCAGTTTTGTGGGGGGTAAGGACAATGAGCAGTTCTTC
cdr3_aa: CASSFVGGKDNEQFF

v_call: TRBV15
j_call: TRBJ2-7
clone_size: .
d_call: .
cdr3_nt: TGTGCCACCAGCAGAGAGGACATGTCGACCTACGAGCAGTACTTC
cdr3_aa: CATSREDMSTYEQYF

v_call: TRBV28
j_call: TRBJ2-3
clone_size: .
d_call: .
cdr3_nt: TGTGCCAGCAGGGGCCTGCGGAGGGCAGATACGCAGTATTTT
cdr3_aa: CASRGLRRADTQYF

v_call: TRBV28
j_call: TRBJ2-3
clone_size: .
d_call: .
cdr3_nt: TGTGCCAGCAGTTCCGCCGGGACACTCGTTGATACGCAGTATTTT
cdr3_aa: CASSSAGTLVDTQYF

v_call: TRBV6-5
j_call: TRBJ2-7
clone_size: .
d_call: .
cdr3_nt: TGTGCCAGCACCACAGGGCTGAGCGAGCAGTACTTC
cdr3_aa: CASTTGLSEQYF

v_call: TRBV11-1
j_call: TRBJ2-1
clone_size: .
d_call: .
cdr3_nt: TGTGCCAGCAGCCCTCGAGGGGGTATCTATGAGCAGTTCTTC
cdr3_aa: CASSPRGGIYEQFF

v_call: TRBV5-4
j_call: TRBJ2-1
clone_size: .
d_call: .
cdr3_nt: TGTGCCAGCAGCTTGGACGGGAGCTCCTACAATGAGCAGTTCTTC
cdr3_aa: CASSLDGSSYNEQFF

v_call: TRBV15
j_call: TRBJ2-2
clone_size: .
d_call: TRBD2
cdr3_nt: TGTGCCACCAACCAAGGACTAGCTGTCGGGGAGCTGTTTTTT
cdr3_aa: CATNQGLAVGELFF

v_call: TRBV28
j_call: TRBJ1-5
clone_size: .
d_call: .
cdr3_nt: TGTGCCAGCAGTTTTGGAGGGACTGGCCAGCCCCAGCATTTT
cdr3_aa: CASSFGGTGQPQHF

v_call: TRBV28
j_call: TRBJ1-5
clone_size: .
d_call: .
cdr3_nt: TGTGCCAGCGTCCCGTGGCAGCTCGCCGGGGGGCATCAGCCCCAGCATTTT
cdr3_aa: CASVPWQLAGGHQPQHF

v_call: TRBV30
j_call: TRBJ2-5
clone_size: .
d_call: TRBD1
cdr3_nt: TGTGCCTGGAGCGCCGGGACAGGGAGTCAGACCCAGTACTTC
cdr3_aa: CAWSAGTGSQTQYF

v_call: TRBV27
j_call: TRBJ2-3
clone_size: .
d_call: TRBD2
cdr3_nt: TGTGCCAGCGGCGATAGCGGGAGGTTAGATACGCAGTATTTT
cdr3_aa: CASGDSGRLDTQYF

v_call: TRBV18
j_call: TRBJ2-7
clone_size: .
d_call: TRBD1
cdr3_nt: TGTGCCAGCACTCATACCGGGACAGGGGCCTACGAGCAGTACTTC
cdr3_aa: CASTHTGTGAYEQYF

v_call: TRBV3-1/TRBV3-2
j_call: TRBJ2-3
clone_size: .
d_call: TRBD2
cdr3_nt: TGTGCCAGCAGCCTTCGGGGGGGCCCAGATACGCAGTATTTT
cdr3_aa: CASSLRGGPDTQYF

v_call: TRBV2
j_call: TRBJ2-1
clone_size: once
d_call: TRBD1
cdr3_nt: TGTGCCAGCAGGGGACAGGGGAATGAGCAGTTCTTC
cdr3_aa: CASRGQGNEQFF

v_call: TRBV19
j_call: TRBJ2-7
clone_size: .
d_call: .
cdr3_nt: TGTGCCAGTAGCGGCGGTCCCGCCTACGAGCAGTACTTC
cdr3_aa: CASSGGPAYEQYF

v_call: TRBV9
j_call: TRBJ1-1
clone_size: .
d_call: .
cdr3_nt: TGTGCCAGCAGCGTAGGAGGTAGGTTGGGTACTGAAGCTTTCTTT
cdr3_aa: CASSVGGRLGTEAFF

v_call: TRBV7-2
j_call: TRBJ2-7
clone_size: .
d_call: TRBD2
cdr3_nt: TGTGCCAGCAGCTTAGGGCTAGCGGGAGGCCACAACGAGCAGTACTTC
cdr3_aa: CASSLGLAGGHNEQYF

v_call: TRBV11-2
j_call: TRBJ1-2
clone_size: .
d_call: TRBD1
cdr3_nt: TGTGCCAGCAGTCCTCAGGGGGTTCGCGGCTACACCTTC
cdr3_aa: CASSPQGVRGYTF

v_call: TRBV25-1
j_call: TRBJ2-7
clone_size: .
d_call: .
cdr3_nt: TGTGCCAGCAGTGAACCTCAGGGTATCTCCTACGAGCAGTACTTC
cdr3_aa: CASSEPQGISYEQYF

v_call: TRBV30
j_call: TRBJ1-2
clone_size: .
d_call: .
cdr3_nt: TGTGCCTGGAATCCAGGCTATGGCTACACCTTC
cdr3_aa: CAWNPGYGYTF

v_call: TRBV5-4
j_call: TRBJ2-3
clone_size: .
d_call: TRBD1
cdr3_nt: TGTGCCAGCAGCTCCGGGACAGGGCCAGATACGCAGTATTTT
cdr3_aa: CASSSGTGPDTQYF

v_call: TRBV5-6
j_call: TRBJ2-7
clone_size: .
d_call: .
cdr3_nt: TGTGCCAGCAGCTTTGTAAGAGGGAGGCAGTACTTC
cdr3_aa: CASSFVRGRQYF

v_call: TRBV5-1
j_call: TRBJ1-1
clone_size: .
d_call: TRBD1
cdr3_nt: TGCGCCAGCAGCTTGGATACAGGGGGGAGGACTGAAGCTTTCTTT
cdr3_aa: CASSLDTGGRTEAFF

v_call: TRBV6-2/TRBV6-3
j_call: TRBJ1-3
clone_size: .
d_call: .
cdr3_nt: TGTGCCAGCAGTAGACAGAGCTCTGGAAACACCATATATTTT
cdr3_aa: CASSRQSSGNTIYF

v_call: TRBV6-4
j_call: TRBJ2-3
clone_size: .
d_call: .
cdr3_nt: TGTGCCAGCAGTGTAAGCGGGAGCACAGATACGCAGTATTTT
cdr3_aa: CASSVSGSTDTQYF

v_call: TRBV5-1
j_call: TRBJ2-3
clone_size: .
d_call: .
cdr3_nt: TGCGCCAGCAGGAGCGGGTCCCGAAGCAGCACAGATACGCAGTATTTT
cdr3_aa: CASRSGSRSSTDTQYF

v_call: TRBV25-1
j_call: TRBJ2-5
clone_size: .
d_call: .
cdr3_nt: TGTGCCAGCAGTGAGTACCAGGCGGAGACCCAGTACTTC
cdr3_aa: CASSEYQAETQYF

v_call: TRBV29-1
j_call: TRBJ2-3
clone_size: once
d_call: TRBD2
cdr3_nt: TGCAGCGGGCTAGCGGGAACCGCAGATACGCAGTATTTT
cdr3_aa: CSGLAGTADTQYF

v_call: TRBV6-6
j_call: TRBJ1-6
clone_size: .
d_call: .
cdr3_nt: TGTGCCAGCAGTCAGGGGAGGCCCCCCTCCTATAATTCACCCCTCCACTTT
cdr3_aa: CASSQGRPPSYNSPLHF

v_call: TRBV6-4
j_call: TRBJ1-2
clone_size: .
d_call: TRBD1
cdr3_nt: TGTGCCAGCAGTGCCACCCTGACAGGGGGCCTGGCGGGCTACACCTTC
cdr3_aa: CASSATLTGGLAGYTF

v_call: TRBV4-1
j_call: TRBJ2-5
clone_size: .
d_call: .
cdr3_nt: TGCGCCAGCAGCTACCCAGGGGCAGAGACCCAGTACTTC
cdr3_aa: CASSYPGAETQYF

v_call: TRBV27
j_call: TRBJ1-3
clone_size: few
d_call: .
cdr3_nt: TGTGCCAGCAGTTTATCTAGGGCAGGGGGAAACACCATATATTTT
cdr3_aa: CASSLSRAGGNTIYF

v_call: TRBV25-1
j_call: TRBJ2-7
clone_size: few
d_call: .
cdr3_nt: TGTGCCAGCAGCAAAACAGGCCAAAGCTACGAGCAGTACTTC
cdr3_aa: CASSKTGQSYEQYF

v_call: TRBV7-8
j_call: TRBJ2-7
clone_size: .
d_call: TRBD1
cdr3_nt: TGTGCCAGCAGCTCCAAATGGGTCAAGGACAGGGGTCGCGAGCAGTACTTC
cdr3_aa: CASSSKWVKDRGREQYF

v_call: TRBV15
j_call: TRBJ1-4
clone_size: .
d_call: .
cdr3_nt: TGTGCCACCAGCAGGGACAAAGGGCGTCGGGAAAAACTGTTTTTT
cdr3_aa: CATSRDKGRREKLFF

v_call: TRBV11-2
j_call: TRBJ2-1
clone_size: once
d_call: .
cdr3_nt: TGTGCCAGCAGCCTTTATAGTAGCTCCTACAATGAGCAGTTCTTC
cdr3_aa: CASSLYSSSYNEQFF

v_call: TRBV5-1
j_call: TRBJ2-6
clone_size: .
d_call: .
cdr3_nt: TGCGCCAGCAGCTTGGGGCAGGGCCTCTTCTCTGGGGCCAACGTCCTGACTTTC
cdr3_aa: CASSLGQGLFSGANVLTF

v_call: TRBV27
j_call: TRBJ2-1
clone_size: .
d_call: .
cdr3_nt: TGTGCCAGCAGTTTCCTCCCGGGGGACAATGAGCAGTTCTTC
cdr3_aa: CASSFLPGDNEQFF

v_call: TRBV5-4
j_call: TRBJ2-5
clone_size: .
d_call: TRBD2
cdr3_nt: TGTGCCAGCAGCCCCAGGGTTAGCGGGAGGGCCCCCCAGTACTTC
cdr3_aa: CASSPRVSGRAPQYF

v_call: TRBV6-5
j_call: TRBJ2-3
clone_size: .
d_call: TRBD2
cdr3_nt: TGTGCCAGCACGACTAGCGGCACGCAGTATTTT
cdr3_aa: CASTTSGTQYF

v_call: TRBV3-1/TRBV3-2
j_call: TRBJ1-1
clone_size: .
d_call: .
cdr3_nt: TGTGCCAGCAGCCAAGTCAGTGTGAACACTGAAGCTTTCTTT
cdr3_aa: CASSQVSVNTEAFF

v_call: TRBV9
j_call: TRBJ1-6
clone_size: .
d_call: .
cdr3_nt: TGTGCCAGCAGCGTAGACACCTATAATTCACCCCTCCACTTT
cdr3_aa: CASSVDTYNSPLHF

v_call: TRBV3-1/TRBV3-2
j_call: TRBJ1-5
clone_size: .
d_call: TRBD1
cdr3_nt: TGTGCCAGCAGCCTACGAGGGACAGGGAGGGGGGTAAAAAAGCATTTT
cdr3_aa: CASSLRGTGRGVKKHF

v_call: TRBV6-5
j_call: TRBJ1-1
clone_size: .
d_call: TRBD1
cdr3_nt: TGTGCCAGCAATCCATTCGGACAGGTTGGGACTGAAGCTTTCTTT
cdr3_aa: CASNPFGQVGTEAFF

v_call: TRBV9
j_call: TRBJ2-5
clone_size: .
d_call: .
cdr3_nt: TGTGCCAGCAGCGTAGGCGGAGCTGGGGAGACCCAGTACTTC
cdr3_aa: CASSVGGAGETQYF

v_call: TRBV7-9
j_call: TRBJ2-3
clone_size: .
d_call: .
cdr3_nt: TGTGCCAGCAGCGACGACAGCCGCACAGATACGCAGTATTTT
cdr3_aa: CASSDDSRTDTQYF

v_call: TRBV6-6
j_call: TRBJ2-6
clone_size: .
d_call: TRBD1
cdr3_nt: TGTGCCGTCGACAGGGGACTCCCTGGGGCCAACGTCCTGACTTTC
cdr3_aa: CAVDRGLPGANVLTF

v_call: TRBV9
j_call: TRBJ2-3
clone_size: .
d_call: .
cdr3_nt: TGTGCCAGCAGCGTAGGAGGTCGTGGGTTTCTCGTGGATACGCAGTATTTT
cdr3_aa: CASSVGGRGFLVDTQYF

v_call: TRBV27
j_call: TRBJ1-6
clone_size: .
d_call: TRBD1
cdr3_nt: TGTGCCAGCAGTACCCGACAGGGAAATTCACCCCTCCACTTT
cdr3_aa: CASSTRQGNSPLHF